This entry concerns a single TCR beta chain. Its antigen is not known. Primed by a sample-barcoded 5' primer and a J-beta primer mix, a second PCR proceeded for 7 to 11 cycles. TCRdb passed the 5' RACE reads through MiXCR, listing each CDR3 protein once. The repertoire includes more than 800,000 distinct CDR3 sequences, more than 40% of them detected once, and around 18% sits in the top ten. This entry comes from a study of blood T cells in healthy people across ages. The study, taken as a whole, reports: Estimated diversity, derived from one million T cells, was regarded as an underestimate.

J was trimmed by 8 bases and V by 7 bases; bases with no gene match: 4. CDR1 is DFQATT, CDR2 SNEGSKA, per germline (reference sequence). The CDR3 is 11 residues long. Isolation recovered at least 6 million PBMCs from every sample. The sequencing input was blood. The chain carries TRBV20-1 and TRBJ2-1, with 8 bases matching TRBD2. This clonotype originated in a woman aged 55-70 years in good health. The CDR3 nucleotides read TGCAGTGAGCGGGGGACCGATGAGCAGTTCTTC. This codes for CSERGTDEQFF.